What follows describes a single TCR beta chain. Many counts were recorded for this clone. Its binding antigen is unknown. Base qualities are not at hand, and no much larger clone is one base apart. The entry originates in a study of metastatic and nonmetastatic thyroid tumors (dated by TCRdb to between 2020 and 2021). Regarding the research as a whole: For patients with malignant and with benign thyroid disease, the researchers compared repertoires between peripheral blood samples and tumor or nodule tissue samples. The paper as a whole reports these results and caveats: In both blood and tumor samples, malignant tumors were reported to have significantly higher TCR beta diversity than benign nodules.

The CDR1 and CDR2 encoded by the germline V gene (reference sequence) are LGHDT and YNNKEL. V gives up 4 bases and J gives up 5 bases, and the segment between their germline ends measures 14 bases. The CDR3 runs 14 amino acids, cysteine and phenylalanine included. Just the 42-base CDR3 DNA is kept, in frame starting at base 1. No patient had received any treatment before thyroid surgery. The study retrospectively analysed patient clinical samples collected from about 2012 to 2019 using T-cell receptor beta sequencing. Library generation was performed with PCR. The sequencer listed for this sample is Illumina HiSeq 4000. High-throughput sequencing was used to profile the TCR beta-chain CDR3 region of every patient. The study's own analysis went as follows. A classifier to discriminate distant-metastatic papillary thyroid cancer patients was built from CDR3 differences across clinicopathological groups. The Shannon index was used to assess repertoire diversity, and the Morisita-Horn index was used to assess tumor-blood repertoire similarity. TCRdb reworked the public reads: Q25 trimming with fastp, MiXCR clone assembly, productive beta chains retained. It is TCRdb's table, rather than the study itself, that gives the V and J calls and clone size. This sample gives over 8,500 clones in total; 9% to 15% of them show up just once. Jointly, the top ten make up 10% to 15% of the sample.

This clonotype originated in a female donor with papillary thyroid cancer or a benign thyroid nodule (not recorded which). Some clones in this sample may be carry-over from other donors' samples. Here the chain combines TRBV3-1 and TRBJ2-5, and the D gene may be TRBD1, 6 bases matching. Sequenced: blood. This receptor has the CDR3 CASSPRGRGETQYF. The bases are TGTGCCAGCAGCCCGAGGGGTAGGGGGGAGACCCAGTACTTC.